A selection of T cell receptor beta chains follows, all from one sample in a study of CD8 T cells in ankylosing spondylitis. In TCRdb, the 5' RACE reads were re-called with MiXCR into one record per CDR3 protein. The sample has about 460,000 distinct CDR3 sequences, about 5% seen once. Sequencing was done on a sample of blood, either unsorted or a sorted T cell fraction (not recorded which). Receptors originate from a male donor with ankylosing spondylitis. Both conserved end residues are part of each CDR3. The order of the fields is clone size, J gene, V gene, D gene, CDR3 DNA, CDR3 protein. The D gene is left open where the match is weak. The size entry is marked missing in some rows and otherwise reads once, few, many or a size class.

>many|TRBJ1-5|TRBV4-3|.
TGCGCCAGCAGCCAAGATAATGGGATTCGCAATCAGCCCCAGCATTTT
CASSQDNGIRNQPQHF
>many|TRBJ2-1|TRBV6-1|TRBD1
TGTGCCAGCAGGTCTACAGGGGAAAGGGGGAATGAGCAGTTCTTC
CASRSTGERGNEQFF
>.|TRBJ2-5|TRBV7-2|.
TGTGCCAGCAGCCCGCGTGGATACACCAGGGGGACCCAGTACTTC
CASSPRGYTRGTQYF
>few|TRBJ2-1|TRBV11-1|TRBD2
TGTGCCAGCAGCGCCACCCCGCGGGGTAGCGGGAAGGACAATGAGCAGTTCTTC
CASSATPRGSGKDNEQFF
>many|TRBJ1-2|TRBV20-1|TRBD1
TGCAGTGCCGTCACATCCCACAGGGGGATTGCCTATGGCTACACCTTC
CSAVTSHRGIAYGYTF
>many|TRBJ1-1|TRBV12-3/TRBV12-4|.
TGTGCCAGCACGATCGGCTTAGGGACTGAAGCTTTCTTT
CASTIGLGTEAFF
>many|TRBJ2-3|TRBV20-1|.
TGCAGTGCTAGGGAGAAGAACACAGATACGCAGTATTTT
CSAREKNTDTQYF
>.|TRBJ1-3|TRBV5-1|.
TGCGCCAGCAGCTTGACTCCCGGCGACTCTGGAAACACCATATATTTT
CASSLTPGDSGNTIYF
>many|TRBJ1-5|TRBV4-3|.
TGCGCCAGCAGCCTTGGAAGGGTCTTAGGCAATCAGCCCCAGCATTTT
CASSLGRVLGNQPQHF
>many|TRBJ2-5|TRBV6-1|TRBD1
TGTGCCAGCAGTCGTCGACAGGGAGTTTGGGAGACCCAGTACTTC
CASSRRQGVWETQYF
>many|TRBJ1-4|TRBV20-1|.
TGCAGTGCTGTCACCTCTCAACAGGGACCGGATGAAAAACTGTTTTTT
CSAVTSQQGPDEKLFF
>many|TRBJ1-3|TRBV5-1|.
TGCGCCAGCAGCTTGGAACCGAAAGGAAACACCATATATTTT
CASSLEPKGNTIYF
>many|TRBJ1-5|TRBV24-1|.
TGTGCCACCAGTGGCGACAGGATTCAGCCCCAGCATTTT
CATSGDRIQPQHF
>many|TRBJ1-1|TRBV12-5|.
TGTGCTAGTGGTTTGGAATGGCAAACTGAAGCTTTCTTT
CASGLEWQTEAFF
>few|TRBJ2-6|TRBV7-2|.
TGTGCCAGCAGCTTCCAGATCTCTGGGGCCAACGTCCTGACTTTC
CASSFQISGANVLTF
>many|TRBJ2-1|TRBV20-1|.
TGCAGTGCGATTCGGGCCGAAAGAAATGAGCAGTTCTTC
CSAIRAERNEQFF
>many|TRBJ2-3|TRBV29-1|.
TGCAGCGTCGAGCGGCCGGGCACAGATACGCAGTATTTT
CSVERPGTDTQYF
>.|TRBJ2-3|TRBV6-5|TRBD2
TGTGCCAGCAGTTACTCATCACGAGCGGGGTATCAAGATACGCAGTATTTT
CASSYSSRAGYQDTQYF
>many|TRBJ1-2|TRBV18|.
TGTGCCAGCTCACCCGGGCAGGCCTATGGCTACACCTTC
CASSPGQAYGYTF
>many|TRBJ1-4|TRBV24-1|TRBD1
TGTGCCACCAGTGATTTGACCACGGACAGGACATATGCAACTAATGAAAAACTGTTTTTT
CATSDLTTDRTYATNEKLFF
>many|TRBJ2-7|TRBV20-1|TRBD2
TGCAGTGCTAGAGATCCTAGCGGGGGAGGATCCTACGAGCAGTACTTC
CSARDPSGGGSYEQYF
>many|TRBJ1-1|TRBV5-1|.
TGCGCCAGCGCCTCGAGGCAGGGGAACACTGAAGCTTTCTTT
CASASRQGNTEAFF
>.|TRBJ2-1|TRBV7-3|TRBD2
TGTGCCAGCAGCTGGGGGACTAACAATGAGCAGTTCTTC
CASSWGTNNEQFF
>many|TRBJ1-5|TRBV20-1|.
TGCAGTGCCCTCGGGGGGGCCTTGGTAAATCAGCCCCAGCATTTT
CSALGGALVNQPQHF
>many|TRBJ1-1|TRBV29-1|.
TGCAGCGTTGGAGCAGACTTCATGAACACTGAAGCTTTCTTT
CSVGADFMNTEAFF
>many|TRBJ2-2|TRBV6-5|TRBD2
TGTGCCAGCAGTTACCCAAGCGGGGGGACTAACACCGGGGAGCTGTTTTTT
CASSYPSGGTNTGELFF
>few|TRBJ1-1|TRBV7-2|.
TGTGCCAGCAGCTCCAAGCTCGACAGTGAAGCTTTCTTT
CASSSKLDSEAFF
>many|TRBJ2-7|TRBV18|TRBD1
TGTGCCAGCTCACCTAACCCGGGACAGGGATCGGCCTCCTACGAGCAGTACTTC
CASSPNPGQGSASYEQYF